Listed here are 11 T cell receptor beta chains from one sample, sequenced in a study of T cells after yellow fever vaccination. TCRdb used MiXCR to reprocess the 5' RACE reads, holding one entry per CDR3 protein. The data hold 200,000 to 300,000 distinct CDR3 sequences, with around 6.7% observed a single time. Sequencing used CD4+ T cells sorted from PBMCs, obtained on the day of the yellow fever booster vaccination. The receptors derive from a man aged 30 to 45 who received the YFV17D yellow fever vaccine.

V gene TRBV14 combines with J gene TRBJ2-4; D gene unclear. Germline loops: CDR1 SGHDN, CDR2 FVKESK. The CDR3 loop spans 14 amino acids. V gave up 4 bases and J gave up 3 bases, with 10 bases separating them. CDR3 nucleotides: TGTGCCAGCAGCCGCCGAGGAGTCAAAAACATTCAGTACTTC. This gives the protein CASSRRGVKNIQYF.

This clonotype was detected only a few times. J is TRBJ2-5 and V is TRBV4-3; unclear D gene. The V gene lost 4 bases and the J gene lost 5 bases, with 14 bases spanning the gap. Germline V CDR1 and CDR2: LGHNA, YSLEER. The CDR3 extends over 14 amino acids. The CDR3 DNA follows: TGCGCCAGCAGCCCACGCGTTGGGGTGGAGACCCAGTACTTC. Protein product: CASSPRVGVETQYF.

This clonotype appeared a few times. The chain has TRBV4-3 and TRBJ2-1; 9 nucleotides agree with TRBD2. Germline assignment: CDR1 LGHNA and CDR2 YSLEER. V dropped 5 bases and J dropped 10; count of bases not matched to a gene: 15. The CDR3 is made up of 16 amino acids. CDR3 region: CASSLENGLARWEQFF. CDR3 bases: TGCGCCAGCAGCTTAGAAAACGGACTAGCGCGCTGGGAGCAGTTCTTC.

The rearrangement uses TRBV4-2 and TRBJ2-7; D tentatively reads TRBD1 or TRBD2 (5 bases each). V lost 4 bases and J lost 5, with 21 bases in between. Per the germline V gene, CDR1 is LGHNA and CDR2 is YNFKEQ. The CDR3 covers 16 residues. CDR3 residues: CASSLRAEGLRNEQYF. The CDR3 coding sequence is TGTGCCAGCAGCCTCAGGGCTGAGGGGCTAAGGAACGAGCAGTACTTC.

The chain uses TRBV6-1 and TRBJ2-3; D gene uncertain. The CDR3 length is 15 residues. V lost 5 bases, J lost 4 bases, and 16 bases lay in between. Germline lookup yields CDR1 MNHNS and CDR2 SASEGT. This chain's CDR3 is CASSPWHQTADTQYF. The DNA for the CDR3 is TGTGCCAGCAGTCCCTGGCACCAGACTGCAGATACGCAGTATTTT.

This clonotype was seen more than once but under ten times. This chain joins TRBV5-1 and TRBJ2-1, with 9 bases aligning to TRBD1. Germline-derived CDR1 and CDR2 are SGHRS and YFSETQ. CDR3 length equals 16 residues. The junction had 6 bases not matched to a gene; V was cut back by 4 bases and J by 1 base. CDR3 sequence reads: CASSTAGTGSYNEQFF. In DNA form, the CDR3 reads TGCGCCAGCAGCACCGCCGGGACAGGGTCCTACAATGAGCAGTTCTTC.

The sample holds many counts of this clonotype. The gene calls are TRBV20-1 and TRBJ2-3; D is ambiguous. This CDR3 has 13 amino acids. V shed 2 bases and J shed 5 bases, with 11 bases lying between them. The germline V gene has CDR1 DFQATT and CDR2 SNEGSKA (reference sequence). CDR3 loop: CSARQPSGDTQYF. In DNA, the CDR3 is TGCAGTGCTAGACAGCCCTCGGGAGATACGCAGTATTTT.

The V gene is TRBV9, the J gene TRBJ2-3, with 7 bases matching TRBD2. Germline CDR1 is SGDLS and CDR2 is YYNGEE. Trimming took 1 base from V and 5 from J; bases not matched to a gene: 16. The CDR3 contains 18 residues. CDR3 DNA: TGTGCCAGCAGCGTACCTATAAGCGGGAAGCCTGTCGTAGATACGCAGTATTTT. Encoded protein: CASSVPISGKPVVDTQYF.

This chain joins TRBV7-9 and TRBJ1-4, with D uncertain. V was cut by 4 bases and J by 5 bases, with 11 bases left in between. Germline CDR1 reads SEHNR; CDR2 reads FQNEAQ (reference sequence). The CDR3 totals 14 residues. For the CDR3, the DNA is TGTGCCAGCAGCTCCTTCCGGGCCAATGAAAAACTGTTTTTT. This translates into CASSSFRANEKLFF.

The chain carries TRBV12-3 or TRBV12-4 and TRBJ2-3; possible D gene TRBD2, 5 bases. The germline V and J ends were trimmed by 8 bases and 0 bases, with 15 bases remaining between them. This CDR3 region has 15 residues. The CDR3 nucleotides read TGTGCCAGCTCCCTGGCTAGCCTGAGCACAGATACGCAGTATTTT. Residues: CASSLASLSTDTQYF.

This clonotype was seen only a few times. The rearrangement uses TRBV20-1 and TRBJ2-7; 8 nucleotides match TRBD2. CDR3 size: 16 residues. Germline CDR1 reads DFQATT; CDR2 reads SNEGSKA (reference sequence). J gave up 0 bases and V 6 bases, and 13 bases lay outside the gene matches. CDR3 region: CSAKPGLAESSYEQYF. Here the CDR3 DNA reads TGCAGTGCAAAGCCAGGACTAGCCGAAAGCTCCTACGAGCAGTACTTC.